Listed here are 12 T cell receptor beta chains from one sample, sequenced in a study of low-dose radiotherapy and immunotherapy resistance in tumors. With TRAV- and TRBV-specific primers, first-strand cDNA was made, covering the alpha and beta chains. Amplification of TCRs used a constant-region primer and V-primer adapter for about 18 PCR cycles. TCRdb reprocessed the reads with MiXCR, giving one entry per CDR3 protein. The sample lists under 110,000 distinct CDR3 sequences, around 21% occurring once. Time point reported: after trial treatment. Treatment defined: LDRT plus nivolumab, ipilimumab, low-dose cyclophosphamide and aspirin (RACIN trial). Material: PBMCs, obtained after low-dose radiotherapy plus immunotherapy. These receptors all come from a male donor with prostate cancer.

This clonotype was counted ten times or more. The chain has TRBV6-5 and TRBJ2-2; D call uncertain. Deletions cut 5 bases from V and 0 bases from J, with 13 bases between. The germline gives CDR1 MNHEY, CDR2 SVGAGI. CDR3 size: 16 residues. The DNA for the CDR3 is TGTGCCAGCAGTGTCCAATCTAGATCGAACACCGGGGAGCTGTTTTTT. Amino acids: CASSVQSRSNTGELFF.

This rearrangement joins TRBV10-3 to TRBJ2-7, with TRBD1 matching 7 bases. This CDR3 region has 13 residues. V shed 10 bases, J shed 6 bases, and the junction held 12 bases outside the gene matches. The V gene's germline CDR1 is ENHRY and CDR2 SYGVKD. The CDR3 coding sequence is TGTGCCACCCTAGGACAGGCTATTGGCGAGCAGTACTTC. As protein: CATLGQAIGEQYF.

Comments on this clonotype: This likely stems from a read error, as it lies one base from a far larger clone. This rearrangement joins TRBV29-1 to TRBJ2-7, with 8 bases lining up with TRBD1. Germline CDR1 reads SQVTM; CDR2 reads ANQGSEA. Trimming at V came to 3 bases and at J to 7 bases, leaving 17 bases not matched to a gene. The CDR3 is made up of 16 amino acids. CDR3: CSVEGWGQGAMDEQYF. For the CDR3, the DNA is TGCAGCGTTGAGGGATGGGGGCAGGGGGCGATGGATGAGCAGTACTTC.

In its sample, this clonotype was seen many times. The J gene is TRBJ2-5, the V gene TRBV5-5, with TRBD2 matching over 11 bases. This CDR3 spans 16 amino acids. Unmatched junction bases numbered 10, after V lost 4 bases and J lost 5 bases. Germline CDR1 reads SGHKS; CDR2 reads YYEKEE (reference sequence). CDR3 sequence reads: CASSTSSGGLPETQYF. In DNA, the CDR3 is TGTGCCAGCAGCACCTCTAGCGGGGGGCTCCCGGAGACCCAGTACTTC.

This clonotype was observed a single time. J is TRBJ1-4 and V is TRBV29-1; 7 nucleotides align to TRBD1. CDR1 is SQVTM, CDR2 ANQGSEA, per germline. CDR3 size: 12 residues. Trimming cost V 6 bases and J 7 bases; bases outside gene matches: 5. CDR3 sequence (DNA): TGCAGCGTCAGGGAGGGGGCTGAAAAACTGTTTTTT. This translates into CSVREGAEKLFF. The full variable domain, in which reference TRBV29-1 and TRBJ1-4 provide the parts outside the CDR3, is SAVISQKPSRDICQRGTSLTIQCQVDSQVTMMFWYRQQPGQSLTLIATANQGSEATYESGFVIDKFPISRPNLTFSTLTVSNMSPEDSSIYLCSVREGAEKLFFGSGTQLSVL.

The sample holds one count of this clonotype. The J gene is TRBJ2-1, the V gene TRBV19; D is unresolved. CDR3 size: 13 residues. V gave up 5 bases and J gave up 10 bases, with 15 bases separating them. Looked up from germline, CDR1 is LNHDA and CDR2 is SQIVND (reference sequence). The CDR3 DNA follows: TGTGCCAGTAGTTCCGCGTTGAGCAACGAGCAGTTCTTC. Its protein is CASSSALSNEQFF.

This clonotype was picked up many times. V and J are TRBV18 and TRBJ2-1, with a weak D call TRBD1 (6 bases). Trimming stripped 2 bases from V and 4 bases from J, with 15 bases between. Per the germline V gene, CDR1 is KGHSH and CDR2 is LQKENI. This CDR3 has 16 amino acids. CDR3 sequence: CASSPLALRGYNEQFF. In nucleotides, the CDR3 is TGTGCCAGCTCACCATTAGCACTCAGGGGATACAATGAGCAGTTCTTC.

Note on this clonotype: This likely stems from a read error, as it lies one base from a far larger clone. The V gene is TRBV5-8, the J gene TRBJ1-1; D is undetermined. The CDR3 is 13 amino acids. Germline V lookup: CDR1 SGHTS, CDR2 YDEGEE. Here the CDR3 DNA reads TGTACCAGCAGCCTTGAAGGGTGGACTGAAGCTTTCTTT. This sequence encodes CTSSLEGWTEAFF.

This CDR3 reads CASSPQGASGANVLTF. In DNA form, the CDR3 reads TGTGCCAGCAGCCCACAGGGGGCCTCTGGGGCCAACGTCCTGACTTTC. The rearrangement uses TRBV5-5 and TRBJ2-6; TRBD1 matches 9 bases. V was clipped by 4 bases and J by 0 bases; unmatched bases: 2. Germline CDR1 reads SGHKS; CDR2 reads YYEKEE (reference sequence). This CDR3 has 16 amino acids.

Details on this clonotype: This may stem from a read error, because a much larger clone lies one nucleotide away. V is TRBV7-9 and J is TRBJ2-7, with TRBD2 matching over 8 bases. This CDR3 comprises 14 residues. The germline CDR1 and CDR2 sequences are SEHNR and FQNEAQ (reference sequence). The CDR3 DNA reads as TGTGCCAGCAACGTCGGGGGGGCCTCCGACGAGCAGTACTTC. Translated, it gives CASNVGGASDEQYF.

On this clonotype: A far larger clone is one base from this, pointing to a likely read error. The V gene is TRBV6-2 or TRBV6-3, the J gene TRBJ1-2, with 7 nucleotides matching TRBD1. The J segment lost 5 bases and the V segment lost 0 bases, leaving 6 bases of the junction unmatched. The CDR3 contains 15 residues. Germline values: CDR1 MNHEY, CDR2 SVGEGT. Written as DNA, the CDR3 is TGTGCCAGCAGTTACTCACCGACAGGGATGTATGGCTACACCTTC. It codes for CASSYSPTGMYGYTF.

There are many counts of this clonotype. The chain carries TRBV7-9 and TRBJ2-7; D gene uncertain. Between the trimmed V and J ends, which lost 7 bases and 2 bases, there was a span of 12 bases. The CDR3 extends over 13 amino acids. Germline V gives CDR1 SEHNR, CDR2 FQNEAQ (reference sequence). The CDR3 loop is CASTSQGPYEQYF. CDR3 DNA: TGTGCCAGCACGTCACAAGGACCCTACGAGCAGTACTTC.